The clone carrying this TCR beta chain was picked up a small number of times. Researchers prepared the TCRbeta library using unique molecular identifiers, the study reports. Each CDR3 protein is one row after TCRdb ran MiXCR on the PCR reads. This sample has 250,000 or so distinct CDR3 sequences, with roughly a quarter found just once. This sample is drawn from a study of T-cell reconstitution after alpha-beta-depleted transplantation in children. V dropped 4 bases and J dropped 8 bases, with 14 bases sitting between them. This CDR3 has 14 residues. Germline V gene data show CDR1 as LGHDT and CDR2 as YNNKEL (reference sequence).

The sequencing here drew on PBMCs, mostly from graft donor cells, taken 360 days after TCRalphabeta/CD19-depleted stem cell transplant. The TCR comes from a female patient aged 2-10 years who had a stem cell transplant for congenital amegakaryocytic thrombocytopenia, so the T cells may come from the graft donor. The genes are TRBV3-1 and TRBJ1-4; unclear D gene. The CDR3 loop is CASSLLGTQEKLFF. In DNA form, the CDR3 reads TGTGCCAGCAGCCTACTTGGCACTCAGGAAAAACTGTTTTTT.